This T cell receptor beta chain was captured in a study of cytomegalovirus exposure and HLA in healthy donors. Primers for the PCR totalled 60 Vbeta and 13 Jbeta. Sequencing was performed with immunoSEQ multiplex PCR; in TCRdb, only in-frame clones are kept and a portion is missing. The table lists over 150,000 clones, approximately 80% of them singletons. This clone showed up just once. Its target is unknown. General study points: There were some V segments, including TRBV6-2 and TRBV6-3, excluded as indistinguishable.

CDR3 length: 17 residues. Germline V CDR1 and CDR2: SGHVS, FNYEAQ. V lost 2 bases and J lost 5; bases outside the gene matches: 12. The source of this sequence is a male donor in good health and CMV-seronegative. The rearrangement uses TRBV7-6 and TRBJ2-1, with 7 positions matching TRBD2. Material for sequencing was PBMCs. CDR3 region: CASSLYPRTSRNNEQFF. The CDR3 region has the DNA TGTGCCAGCAGCTTATATCCTCGGACTAGTCGGAACAATGAGCAGTTCTTC.